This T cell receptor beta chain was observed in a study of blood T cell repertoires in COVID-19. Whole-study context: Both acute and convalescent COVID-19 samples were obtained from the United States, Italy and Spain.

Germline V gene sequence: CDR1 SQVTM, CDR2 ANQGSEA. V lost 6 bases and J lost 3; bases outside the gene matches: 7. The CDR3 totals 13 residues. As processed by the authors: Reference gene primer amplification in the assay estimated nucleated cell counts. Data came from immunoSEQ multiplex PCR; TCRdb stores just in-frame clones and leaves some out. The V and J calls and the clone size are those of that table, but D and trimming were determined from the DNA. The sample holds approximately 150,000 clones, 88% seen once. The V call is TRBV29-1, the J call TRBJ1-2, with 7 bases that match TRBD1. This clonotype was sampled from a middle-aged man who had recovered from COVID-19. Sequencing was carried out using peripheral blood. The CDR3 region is CSVDDRVDYGYTF. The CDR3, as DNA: TGCAGCGTAGATGACAGGGTCGACTATGGCTACACCTTC.